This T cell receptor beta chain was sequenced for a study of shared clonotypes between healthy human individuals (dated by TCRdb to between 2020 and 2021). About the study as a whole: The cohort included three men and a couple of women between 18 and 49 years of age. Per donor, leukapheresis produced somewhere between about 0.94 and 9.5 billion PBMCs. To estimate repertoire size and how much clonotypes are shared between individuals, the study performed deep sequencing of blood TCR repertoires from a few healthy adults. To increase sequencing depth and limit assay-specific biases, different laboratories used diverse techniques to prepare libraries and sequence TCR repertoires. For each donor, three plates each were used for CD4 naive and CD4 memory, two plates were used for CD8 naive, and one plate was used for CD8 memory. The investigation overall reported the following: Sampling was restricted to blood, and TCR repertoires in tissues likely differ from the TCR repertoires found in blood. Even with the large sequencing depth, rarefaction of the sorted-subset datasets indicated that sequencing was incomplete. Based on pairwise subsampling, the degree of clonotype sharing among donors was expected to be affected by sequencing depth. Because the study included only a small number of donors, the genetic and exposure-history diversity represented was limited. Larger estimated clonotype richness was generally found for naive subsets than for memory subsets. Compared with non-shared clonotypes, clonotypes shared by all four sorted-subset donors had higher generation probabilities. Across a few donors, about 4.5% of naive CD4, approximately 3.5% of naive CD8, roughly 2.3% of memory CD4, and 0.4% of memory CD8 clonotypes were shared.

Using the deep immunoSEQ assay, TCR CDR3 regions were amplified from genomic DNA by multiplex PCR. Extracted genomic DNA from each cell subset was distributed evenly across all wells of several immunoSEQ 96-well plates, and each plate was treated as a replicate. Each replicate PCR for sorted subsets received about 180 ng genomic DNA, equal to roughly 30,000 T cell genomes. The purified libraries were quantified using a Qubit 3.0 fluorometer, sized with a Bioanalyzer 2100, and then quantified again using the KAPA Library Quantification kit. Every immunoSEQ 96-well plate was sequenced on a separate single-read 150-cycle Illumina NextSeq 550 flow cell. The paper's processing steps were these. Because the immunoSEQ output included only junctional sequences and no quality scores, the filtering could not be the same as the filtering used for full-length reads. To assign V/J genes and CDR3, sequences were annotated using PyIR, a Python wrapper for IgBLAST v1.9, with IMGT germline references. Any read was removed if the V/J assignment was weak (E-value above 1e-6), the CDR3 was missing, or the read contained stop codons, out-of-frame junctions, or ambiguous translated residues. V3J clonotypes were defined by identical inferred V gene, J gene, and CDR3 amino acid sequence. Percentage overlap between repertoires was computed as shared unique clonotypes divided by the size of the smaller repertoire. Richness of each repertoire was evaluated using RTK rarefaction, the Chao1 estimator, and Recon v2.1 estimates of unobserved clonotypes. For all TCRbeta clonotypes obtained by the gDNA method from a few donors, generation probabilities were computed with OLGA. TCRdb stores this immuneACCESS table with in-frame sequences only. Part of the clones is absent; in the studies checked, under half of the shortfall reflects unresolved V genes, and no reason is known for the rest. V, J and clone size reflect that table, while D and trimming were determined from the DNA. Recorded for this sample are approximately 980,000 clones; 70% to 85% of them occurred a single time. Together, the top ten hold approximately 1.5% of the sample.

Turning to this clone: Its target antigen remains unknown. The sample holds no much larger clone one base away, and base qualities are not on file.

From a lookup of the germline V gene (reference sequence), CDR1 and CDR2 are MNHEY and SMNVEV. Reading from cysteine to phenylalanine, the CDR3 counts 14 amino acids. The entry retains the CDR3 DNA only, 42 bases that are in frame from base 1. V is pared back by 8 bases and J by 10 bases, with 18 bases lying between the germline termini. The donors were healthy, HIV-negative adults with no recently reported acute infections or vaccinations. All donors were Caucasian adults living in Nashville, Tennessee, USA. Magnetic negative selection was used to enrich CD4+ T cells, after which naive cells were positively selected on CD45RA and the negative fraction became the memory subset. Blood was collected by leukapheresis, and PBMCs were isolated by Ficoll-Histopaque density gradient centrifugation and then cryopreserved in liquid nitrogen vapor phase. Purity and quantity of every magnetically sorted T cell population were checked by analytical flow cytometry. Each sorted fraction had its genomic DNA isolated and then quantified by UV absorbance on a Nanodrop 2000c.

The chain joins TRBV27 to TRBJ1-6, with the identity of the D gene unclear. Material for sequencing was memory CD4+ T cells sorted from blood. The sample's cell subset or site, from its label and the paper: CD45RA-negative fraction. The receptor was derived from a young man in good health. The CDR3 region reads CASRVPGSGSPLHF. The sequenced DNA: TGTGCCAGCCGAGTGCCGGGAAGTGGATCACCCCTCCACTTT.